Listed here are 19 T cell receptor beta chains from one sample, sequenced in a study of Ad26.COV2.S vaccination and SARS-CoV-2 variants (dated by TCRdb to about 2021). The treatment or condition label for this specimen denotes: around 19 received Ad26.COV2.S at low or high dose, single or two shots; 5 received placebo; per-sample allocation not given. For vaccine and placebo recipients, repertoires were sequenced using samples collected on day 63 after the first injection. Library construction relied on the immunoSEQ multiplex PCR assay. Here the immuneACCESS table is served through TCRdb, limited to in-frame sequences with V and J called. Missing clones are a known gap in these copies; in checked studies unresolved V genes cover under half, and the rest lacks a known reason. Counted in this sample were fewer than 400,000 clones; about 88% of them appeared once. Under 2% of the sample is held by the ten biggest clonotypes.

This sample comprised peripheral blood, obtained in a trial of Ad26.COV2.S vaccine versus placebo. These receptors all stem from a person aged 18-60 years who received the Ad26.COV2.S COVID-19 vaccine or a placebo.

The chain couples TRBV5-1 to TRBJ2-7; the match to TRBD1 covers 7 bases. The CDR3 totals 14 residues. The trim removed 5 bases at V and 7 bases at J, leaving 12 bases unmatched. Germline lookup yields CDR1 SGHRS and CDR2 YFSETQ. CDR3 protein: CASRPDRVPPEQYF. CDR3 coding DNA: TGCGCCAGCAGACCCGACAGGGTACCTCCAGAGCAGTACTTC.

Of note for this clone: The sample contains more than one DNA sequence encoding this CDR3. The chain is built from TRBV28 and TRBJ1-2; D is undetermined. CDR3 size: 12 residues. V was clipped by 5 bases and J by 5 bases, with 9 bases between them. The germline V gene has CDR1 MDHEN and CDR2 SYDVKM. The CDR3 here is CASSTSLYGYTF. The CDR3 DNA sequence: TGTGCCAGCAGTACAAGTTTATATGGCTACACCTTC.

This rearrangement joins TRBV6-5 to TRBJ1-5; no definite D call. CDR3 length: 15 residues. The V gene lost 0 bases and the J gene lost 3 bases, with 9 bases spanning the gap. Germline loops: CDR1 MNHEY, CDR2 SVGAGI. The CDR3 DNA is TGTGCCAGCAGTTACTCCTCGGGATACAATCAGCCCCAGCATTTT. Translation gives CASSYSSGYNQPQHF.

The rearrangement uses TRBV11-2 and TRBJ2-7; TRBD2 matches 7 bases. Trimming removed 1 base from V and 4 bases from J; junction bases left unmatched: 13. The germline CDR1 and CDR2 sequences are SGHAT and FQNNGV. The CDR3 length is 17 residues. The CDR3 reads CASSLGVLADRRYEQYF. Written as DNA, the CDR3 is TGTGCCAGCAGCTTAGGAGTTCTAGCGGACCGTCGGTACGAGCAGTACTTC.

CDR3 in amino acids: CASSRRKTGYLNQPQHF. For the CDR3, the DNA is TGTGCCAGCAGTAGAAGGAAGACAGGGTACCTCAATCAGCCCCAGCATTTT. The rearrangement uses TRBV28 and TRBJ1-5, with 7 bases fitting TRBD1. The CDR3 length is 17 residues. Losses at the gene ends were 5 bases for V and 3 bases for J; bases not matched to a gene: 13. Germline-derived CDR1 and CDR2 are MDHEN and SYDVKM. The full variable domain, its missing parts supplied by reference TRBV28 and TRBJ1-5, is DVKVTQSSRYLVKRTGEKVFLECVQDMDHENMFWYRQDPGLGLRLIYFSYDVKMKEKGDIPEGYSVSREKKERFSLILESASTNQTSMYLCASSRRKTGYLNQPQHFGDGTRLSIL.

This clone was seen a handful of times. This sequence joins TRBV11-3 and TRBJ2-2; D is undetermined. Germline-derived CDR1 and CDR2 are SGHNT and YENEEA. Between the trimmed V and J ends, which lost 3 bases and 4 bases, there was a span of 6 bases. The CDR3 totals 13 residues. The chain's CDR3 is CASSFGPTGELFF. CDR3 nucleotide sequence: TGTGCCAGCAGCTTCGGACCCACCGGGGAGCTGTTTTTT. Filled out from reference TRBV11-3 and TRBJ2-2, the complete variable domain reads EAGVVQSPRYKIIEKKQPVAFWCNPISGHNTLYWYLQNLGQGPELLIRYENEEAVDDSQLPKDRFSAERLKGVDSTLKIQPAELGDSAVYLCASSFGPTGELFFGEGSRLTVL.

The rearrangement uses TRBV6-5 and TRBJ2-3, with D tentatively TRBD2 (6 bases). The V gene lost 1 base and the J gene lost 5 bases, with 10 bases spanning the gap. Germline-derived CDR1 and CDR2 are MNHEY and SVGAGI. The CDR3 runs 14 residues. In nucleotides, the CDR3 is TGTGCCAGCAGTTACTGGGAGGCCCGAGATACGCAGTATTTT. Residues: CASSYWEARDTQYF.

The CDR3 region is CASSRGKGEREGLVRSYNEQFF. The CDR3 DNA is TGTGCCAGCAGTAGGGGAAAAGGGGAGCGGGAGGGCCTGGTTCGCTCCTACAATGAGCAGTTCTTC. The chain links TRBV28 to TRBJ2-1, with 10 positions matching TRBD2. The CDR3 extends over 22 amino acids. Germline values: CDR1 MDHEN, CDR2 SYDVKM. The V and J ends lost 5 bases and 0 bases, in that order; junction bases with no gene match: 22.

A single count supports this clone. CDR3 sequence (DNA): TGTGCCAGCAGTCGACATCAGGTTTTTACTGAAGCTTTCTTT. Residues: CASSRHQVFTEAFF. This chain links TRBV27 with TRBJ1-1; D is undetermined. The CDR3 contains 14 residues. Per the germline V gene, CDR1 is MNHEY and CDR2 is SMNVEV (reference sequence). The V end was cut by 5 bases, the J end by 5 bases, with 15 bases between.

This clone came up once. The CDR3 nucleotides read TGTGCCAGCAGTTACTCGAGCGGGACTAGCTACAATGAGCAGTTCTTC. It specifies CASSYSSGTSYNEQFF. The rearrangement joins TRBV6-5 to TRBJ2-1; 8 nucleotides align to TRBD2. J lost 3 bases, V lost 0 bases, and 4 bases had no gene match. The length of the CDR3 is 16 residues. The V gene's germline CDR1 is MNHEY and CDR2 SVGAGI.

This chain uses TRBV4-1 with TRBJ2-5; TRBD1 or TRBD2 may be the D gene (5 bases each). Germline V gene lookup returns CDR1 MGHRA and CDR2 YSYEKL. The CDR3 runs to 13 residues. The V end lost 0 bases, the J end lost 9 bases, and 11 bases lay between the germline ends. CDR3 coding DNA: TGCGCCAGCAGCCAAGAAACAGGAGCGGCCCAGTACTTC. Translating it yields CASSQETGAAQYF.

The rearrangement uses TRBV28 and TRBJ2-7; D is unclear. Germline CDR1 and CDR2: MDHEN and SYDVKM. Trimming took off 3 bases at V and 7 bases at J, with 16 bases between the two ends. The CDR3 is 14 amino acids. Written as DNA, the CDR3 is TGTGCCAGCAGTTTTCGCCGTAGAGGCCCTGAGCAGTACTTC. It translates to CASSFRRRGPEQYF. Supplemented by reference TRBV28 and TRBJ2-7, the full variable domain reads DVKVTQSSRYLVKRTGEKVFLECVQDMDHENMFWYRQDPGLGLRLIYFSYDVKMKEKGDIPEGYSVSREKKERFSLILESASTNQTSMYLCASSFRRRGPEQYFGPGTRLTVT.

CDR3 protein: CASSVGGAGEETQYF. The CDR3 coding sequence is TGTGCCAGCAGCGTAGGGGGAGCGGGAGAGGAGACCCAGTACTTC. V is TRBV9 and J is TRBJ2-5; 8 bases are shared with TRBD2. The ends lost 0 bases at V and 5 bases at J; junction bases unmatched: 6. The CDR3 totals 15 residues. Germline V gene lookup returns CDR1 SGDLS and CDR2 YYNGEE.

The chain is built from TRBV5-1 and TRBJ1-2, with TRBD1 matching 7 bases. CDR3 length: 13 residues. Germline loops: CDR1 SGHRS, CDR2 YFSETQ. With 4 bases clipped from V and 2 bases from J, the junction kept 2 bases outside the gene matches. CDR3 in amino acids: CASSPGQNYGYTF. CDR3 DNA: TGCGCCAGCAGCCCGGGACAGAACTATGGCTACACCTTC.

The V call is TRBV21-1, the J call TRBJ1-5; TRBD1, the table's D call, was not compared with the DNA. TRBV21-1 is marked as a pseudogene. This CDR3 contains 17 residues. CDR3 residues: CASSKGQGAYSNQPQHF. Written as DNA, the CDR3 is TGTGCCAGCAGCAAAGGACAGGGGGCATATAGCAATCAGCCCCAGCATTTT.

The gene calls are TRBV24-1 and TRBJ2-5, with a weak D call TRBD2 (5 bases). The CDR3 is 13 amino acids. Trimming removed 5 bases from V and 5 bases from J, with 11 bases in between. Germline assignment: CDR1 KGHDR and CDR2 SFDVKD. The CDR3 protein is CATSGGSWETQYF. The CDR3 region has the DNA TGTGCCACCAGTGGCGGGTCATGGGAGACCCAGTACTTC.

This chain joins TRBV6-1 and TRBJ1-2; D gene uncertain. Trimming took 2 bases from V and 0 from J, leaving 10 bases between them. The CDR3 has 15 residues. Germline CDR1 and CDR2: MNHNS and SASEGT. CDR3 nucleotide sequence: TGTGCCAGCAGTGAACTGGGCAGAACTAACTATGGCTACACCTTC. Amino acid sequence: CASSELGRTNYGYTF.

The J gene is TRBJ2-3, the V gene TRBV24-1, with D unclear. Trimming left V 2 bases short and J 7 bases short, with 9 bases between. The CDR3 runs 13 residues. The germline gives CDR1 KGHDR, CDR2 SFDVKD. CDR3 in DNA: TGTGCCACCAGTGATTCCCCTGACTATACGCAGTATTTT. The encoded protein is CATSDSPDYTQYF.

The rearrangement links TRBV29-1 to TRBJ1-5, with TRBD1 as a possible D gene (6 bases). Germline V lookup: CDR1 SQVTM, CDR2 ANQGSEA. The V gene lost 6 bases and the J gene lost 4 bases, with 16 bases spanning the gap. The CDR3 is made up of 14 amino acids. CDR3 DNA: TGCAGCGTCGCCGACAGGAACGGGAATCAGCCCCAGCATTTT. Translated, it gives CSVADRNGNQPQHF.